Below are 8 T cell receptor beta chains sequenced from a single sample in a study of CD8 T cells in Susac syndrome. Random hexamers were used to reverse transcribe the RNA input (about 0.5 to 1 ug). TCRdb re-called the immunoSEQ multiplex PCR reads with MiXCR, one entry per CDR3 protein. The sample has approximately 140,000 distinct CDR3 sequences, 94% seen once; the top ten hold over 0.25%. The source material was CD8+ T cells from PBMCs. The receptors shown here come from a human donor in good health.

The rearrangement joins TRBV5-1 to TRBJ1-5; D remains ambiguous. The V gene's germline CDR1 is SGHRS and CDR2 YFSETQ. The V gene lost 2 bases and the J gene lost 2 bases, with 11 bases spanning the gap. The CDR3 is 15 residues long. CDR3 in amino acids: CASSFSGIGNQPQHF. The DNA for the CDR3 is TGCGCCAGCAGCTTTTCAGGTATTGGCAATCAGCCCCAGCATTTT.

The chain joins TRBV7-9 to TRBJ2-7, with 11 bases fitting TRBD2. J gave up 1 base and V 5 bases, and 7 bases lay outside the gene matches. The CDR3 consists of 16 residues. Germline V gives CDR1 SEHNR, CDR2 FQNEAQ (reference sequence). The CDR3 DNA sequence: TGTGCCAGCAGCCTCCTAACTAGCGGGAGTTCCTACGAGCAGTACTTC. As protein: CASSLLTSGSSYEQYF.

The J gene is TRBJ2-1, the V gene TRBV28, with 9 bases fitting TRBD2. J lost 14 bases, V lost 6 bases, and 17 bases had no gene match. There are 15 residues in the CDR3. Germline V gene sequence: CDR1 MDHEN, CDR2 SYDVKM. CDR3 DNA: TGTGCCAGCAGCCCTAGGACTAGCGACTTCTTCGGGGAGTTCTTC. This codes for CASSPRTSDFFGEFF.

In this sample, this clonotype turned up once. This chain connects TRBV20-1 to TRBJ2-7, with D perhaps TRBD2 (5 bases). The CDR3 extends over 15 amino acids. Germline values: CDR1 DFQATT, CDR2 SNEGSKA (reference sequence). Trimming stripped 3 bases from V and 4 bases from J, with 19 bases between. Here the CDR3 reads CSARGSVALRYEQYF. In DNA form, the CDR3 reads TGCAGTGCTAGGGGCTCGGTAGCGCTCAGGTACGAGCAGTACTTC.

J is TRBJ2-5 and V is TRBV29-1, with D perhaps given as TRBD1 or TRBD2 (5 bases each). The CDR3 loop spans 15 amino acids. V lost 6 bases, J lost 3 bases, and 20 bases lay in between. Germline-derived CDR1 and CDR2 are SQVTM and ANQGSEA. CDR3 amino acids: CSVRGLRVVEETQYF. The DNA for the CDR3 is TGCAGCGTGAGAGGACTCAGGGTGGTTGAAGAGACCCAGTACTTC.

The chain combines TRBV7-8 with TRBJ2-3, with 10 bases aligning to TRBD2. V dropped 5 bases and J dropped 0; count of bases not matched to a gene: 2. The CDR3 runs to 15 residues. The germline V gene has CDR1 SGHVS and CDR2 FQNEAQ. This CDR3 reads CASSTGLASTDTQYF. The CDR3 region has the DNA TGTGCCAGCAGCACGGGACTAGCGAGCACAGATACGCAGTATTTT.

V is TRBV7-9 and J is TRBJ2-1; possible D gene TRBD1, 6 bases. V gave up 1 base and J gave up 2 bases, with 12 bases separating them. CDR3 length: 16 residues. Germline CDR1 reads SEHNR; CDR2 reads FQNEAQ (reference sequence). The CDR3 DNA reads TGTGCCAGCAGCTTAGTCCAGGGGATCCCCTACAATGAGCAGTTCTTC. Translating gives CASSLVQGIPYNEQFF.

This chain connects TRBV18 to TRBJ2-1, with unresolved D. V was cut by 3 bases and J by 8 bases, with 17 bases left in between. Germline CDR1 reads KGHSH; CDR2 reads LQKENI. CDR3 length: 15 residues. This CDR3 is CASSPTTNLGDEQFF. The CDR3 DNA reads as TGTGCCAGCTCACCCACGACAAACCTCGGCGATGAGCAGTTCTTC.